This record covers a single T cell receptor (beta chain). The source of the sample is a study of pediatric ulcerative colitis. The assay was run at survey level. Sequencing depth was up to 500,000 reads per sample. Here immunoSEQ multiplex PCR was the method, and the copy in TCRdb shows in-frame clones only, minus some. This table has about 25,000 clones, 55% to 75% appearing once. During colonoscopy, one to two rectal pinch biopsies were collected. V was pared by 0 bases and J by 0 bases, with 9 bases between. CDR1 LGHNA and CDR2 YSLEER come from the germline V gene. The CDR3 runs 17 residues. This receptor was taken from a boy younger than 18 with severe ulcerative colitis. This rearrangement joins TRBV4-3 to TRBJ2-6; TRBD2 might be the D (5 bases). Sequenced material: gut tissue. The CDR3 protein is CASSQETGSSGANVLTF. CDR3 bases: TGCGCCAGCAGCCAAGAAACGGGAAGCTCTGGGGCCAACGTCCTGACTTTC.